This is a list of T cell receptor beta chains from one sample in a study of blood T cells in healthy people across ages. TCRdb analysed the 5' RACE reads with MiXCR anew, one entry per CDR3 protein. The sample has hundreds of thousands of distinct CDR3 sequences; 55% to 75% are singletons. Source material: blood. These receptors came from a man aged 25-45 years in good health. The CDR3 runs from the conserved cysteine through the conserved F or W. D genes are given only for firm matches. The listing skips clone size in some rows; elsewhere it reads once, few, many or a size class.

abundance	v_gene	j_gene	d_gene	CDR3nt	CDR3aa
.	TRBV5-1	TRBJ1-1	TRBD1	TGCGCCAGCAGCCTGGGACAGGGTGACGGTGAAGCTTTCTTT	CASSLGQGDGEAFF
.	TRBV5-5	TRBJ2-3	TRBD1	TGTGCCAGCAGCTCTATAATGGGACAGGGGGCCGGGGATACGCAGTATTTT	CASSSIMGQGAGDTQYF
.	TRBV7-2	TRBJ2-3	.	TGTGCCAGCAGCCCCAAGTTGGATACGCAGTATTTT	CASSPKLDTQYF
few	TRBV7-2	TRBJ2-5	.	TGTGCCAGCAGCAAGATGGACGGGGAGACCCAGTACTTC	CASSKMDGETQYF
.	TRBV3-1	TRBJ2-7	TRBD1	TGTGCCAGCAGCGATCCGAGAGGGACAGGGGTTTCCGAGCAGTACTTC	CASSDPRGTGVSEQYF
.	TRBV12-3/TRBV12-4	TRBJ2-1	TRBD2	TGTGCCAGCAGTACCGGGACTAGGGGACTGGGGCAGTTCTTC	CASSTGTRGLGQFF
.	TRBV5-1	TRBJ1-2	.	TGCGCCAGCAGCCCCAGCGGGTGGGGCTACACCTTC	CASSPSGWGYTF
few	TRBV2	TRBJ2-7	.	TGTGCCAGCAGTGAAGTCATGGTCCACGAGCAGTACTTC	CASSEVMVHEQYF
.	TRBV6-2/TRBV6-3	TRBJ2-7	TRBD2	TGTGCCAGCAGTATTAGCGGGAGGGTTCTCTACGAGCAGTACTTC	CASSISGRVLYEQYF
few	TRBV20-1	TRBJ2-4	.	TGCAGTGCATACCGGAGTGGGCTAGCCAAAAACATTCAGTACTTC	CSAYRSGLAKNIQYF
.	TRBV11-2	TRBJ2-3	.	TGTGCCAGCAGCTACTGGGACCCGGCCCAAGATACGCAGTATTTT	CASSYWDPAQDTQYF
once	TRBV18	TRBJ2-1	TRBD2	TGTGCCAGCTCACCATTGGCGGGGGAAGTCAATGAGCAGTTCTTC	CASSPLAGEVNEQFF
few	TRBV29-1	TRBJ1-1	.	TGCAGCGTTTATCATCGTGAAGCTTTCTTT	CSVYHREAFF
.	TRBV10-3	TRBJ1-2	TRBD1	TGTGCCGCCGAGGGGGCTGGATATGGCTACACCTTC	CAAEGAGYGYTF
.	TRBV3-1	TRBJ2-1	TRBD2	TGTGCCAGCAGCCAGGCCCCTAGCGGGGGGATCAATGAGCAGTTCTTC	CASSQAPSGGINEQFF
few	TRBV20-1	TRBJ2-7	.	TGCAGTGCTAGAAGCGGTTACGAGGGATACGAGCAGTACTTC	CSARSGYEGYEQYF
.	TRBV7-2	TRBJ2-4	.	TGTGCCAGCAGCGCTTCCTACGACATTCAGTACTTC	CASSASYDIQYF
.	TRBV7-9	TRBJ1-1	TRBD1	TGTGCCAGCAGCTTACAGACAGGGATAAACACTGAAGCTTTCTTT	CASSLQTGINTEAFF
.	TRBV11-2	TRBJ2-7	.	TGTGCCAGCGGATGGGGACCGGACCCATCCTACGAGCAGTACTTC	CASGWGPDPSYEQYF
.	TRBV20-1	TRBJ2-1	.	TGCAGTGCTAGAGCCCAGAGCTCCTACAATGAGCAGTTCTTC	CSARAQSSYNEQFF
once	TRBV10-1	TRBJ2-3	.	TGCGCCACGAGCGCGGGACTCACAGATATGCAGTATTTT	CATSAGLTDMQYF
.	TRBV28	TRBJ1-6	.	TGTGCCAGCACGGGCTCCGAAGGAGGGAAGGGAGGATCACCCCTCCACTTT	CASTGSEGGKGGSPLHF
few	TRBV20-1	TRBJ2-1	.	TGCAGTGCTAGTAGAGGCCCCTCCTACAATGAGCAGTTCTTC	CSASRGPSYNEQFF
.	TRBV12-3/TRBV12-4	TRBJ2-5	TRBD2	TGTGCCAGCAGTCTAGGACTAGCGGGAATTGAGACCCAGTACTTC	CASSLGLAGIETQYF
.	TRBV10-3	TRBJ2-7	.	TGTGCCATCAGTTTCTCCATCGGGACCCCGAGCTCCTACGAGCAGTACTTC	CAISFSIGTPSSYEQYF
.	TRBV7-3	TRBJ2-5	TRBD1	TGTGCCAGCGGCTCGGGACAGGGTTTAATGGAGACCCAGTACTTC	CASGSGQGLMETQYF
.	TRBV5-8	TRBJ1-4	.	TGTGCCAGCAGCTTAGAAGGGACTCCAACTAATGAAAAACTGTTTTTT	CASSLEGTPTNEKLFF
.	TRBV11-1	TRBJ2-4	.	TGTGCCAGCACGGGTACAGACCAAAACATTCAGTACTTC	CASTGTDQNIQYF
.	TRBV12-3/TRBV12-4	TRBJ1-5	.	TGTGCCAGCAGTTTAGTAGGCGGGTATCGACCCCAGCATTTT	CASSLVGGYRPQHF